This T cell receptor (beta chain) was documented in a study of blood T cell repertoires in COVID-19. Categorization into cohorts depended on clinical history that participants reported. The assay was immunoSEQ multiplex PCR, and TCRdb's table has in-frame clones only and misses some. The table has approximately 140,000 clones, about 88% seen once. This CDR3 has 17 amino acids. Trimming removed 3 bases from V and 1 base from J; junction bases left unmatched: 11. Per germline, CDR1 LGHNA and CDR2 YNFKEQ. V is TRBV4-2 and J is TRBJ1-1; 7 bases are a match to TRBD1. Material for sequencing was PBMCs or T cells enriched from blood (not recorded which). This TCR was sampled from a man between 35 and 55 years old with acute COVID-19. CDR3 loop: CASSHPQGSTWNTEAFF. As DNA, the CDR3 is TGTGCCAGCAGCCACCCACAGGGGAGCACGTGGAACACTGAAGCTTTCTTT.